The 32 T cell receptor beta chains below all came from one sample that was sequenced in a study of OX40 agonist ivuxolimab in advanced cancers. The library came from the immunoSEQ multiplex PCR assay. What TCRdb holds here is the immuneACCESS table cut down to in-frame rearrangements. Part of the clones is not present; checked against another copy, under half of the missing clones reflect an unresolved V gene, and the others are unexplained. A total of 75,000 to 100,000 clones appear in this sample, 90% of them only once. Jointly, the top ten make up less than 0.75% of the sample. The material sequenced was CD4+ or CD8+ T cells sorted from blood, taken in a trial of the OX40 agonist ivuxolimab. All receptors derive from an adult with an advanced solid tumor such as melanoma, head and neck, liver or kidney cancer.

The rearrangement links TRBV13 to TRBJ2-5; 14 bases match TRBD2. This CDR3 comprises 18 residues. Germline loops: CDR1 PRHDT, CDR2 FYEKMQ (reference sequence). The junction had 8 bases not matched to a gene; V was cut back by 0 bases and J by 5 bases. The CDR3, as DNA: TGTGCCAGCAGCTTAGGCCTGGGACTAGCGGGAGTCGGGGAGACCCAGTACTTC. As protein: CASSLGLGLAGVGETQYF.

This clone was detected once. The chain is built from TRBV30 and TRBJ2-1; possibly TRBD2 for D (7 bases). CDR1 is GTSNPN and CDR2 is SVGIG in the germline V gene (reference sequence). Trimming cost V 7 bases and J 8 bases, with 21 bases left between them. This CDR3 spans 14 amino acids. DNA for the CDR3: TGTGCCTCCGCGGGTAGGGGGGGACAATATGAGCAGTTCTTC. Translated: CASAGRGGQYEQFF.

The chain is built from TRBV5-1 and TRBJ1-6, with TRBD1 matching 8 bases. This CDR3 spans 15 amino acids. Germline values: CDR1 SGHRS, CDR2 YFSETQ. The J segment lost 10 bases and the V segment lost 4 bases, leaving 10 bases of the junction unmatched. Here the CDR3 DNA reads TGCGCCAGCAGCCCCGACAGGGGATCGTCCTCACCCCTCCACTTT. It translates to CASSPDRGSSSPLHF.

The chain employs TRBV7-8 and TRBJ1-4; D not resolved. Trimming stripped 0 bases from V and 2 bases from J, with 7 bases between. Germline assignment: CDR1 SGHVS and CDR2 FQNEAQ. This CDR3 has 15 residues. CDR3 region: CASSLAPETNEKLFF. The CDR3 DNA sequence: TGTGCCAGCAGCTTAGCTCCGGAGACTAATGAAAAACTGTTTTTT.

The chain carries TRBV19 and TRBJ1-2; TRBD1 might be the D (5 bases). The V and J ends lost 5 bases and 2 bases respectively, with 6 bases between them. CDR1 is LNHDA, CDR2 SQIVND, per germline (reference sequence). CDR3 length equals 12 residues. The CDR3 DNA reads TGTGCCAGTAGTGAGGGGAACTATGGCTACACCTTC. The encoded protein is CASSEGNYGYTF.

This rearrangement joins TRBV28 to TRBJ1-5, with a weak D call TRBD1 (5 bases). The CDR3 loop spans 14 amino acids. V was trimmed by 9 bases and J by 6 bases, leaving 18 bases between them. Germline V gives CDR1 MDHEN, CDR2 SYDVKM. The CDR3 loop reads CASRPGNPSQPQHF. Written as DNA, the CDR3 is TGTGCCAGTCGTCCAGGGAACCCTAGTCAGCCCCAGCATTTT. Complete variable domain (other parts from reference TRBV28 and TRBJ1-5): DVKVTQSSRYLVKRTGEKVFLECVQDMDHENMFWYRQDPGLGLRLIYFSYDVKMKEKGDIPEGYSVSREKKERFSLILESASTNQTSMYLCASRPGNPSQPQHFGDGTRLSIL.

This chain connects TRBV4-1 to TRBJ2-5; the D is unclear. V was trimmed by 4 bases and J by 5 bases, leaving 14 bases between them. Germline V gives CDR1 MGHRA, CDR2 YSYEKL. The CDR3 runs 14 residues. CDR3 coding DNA: TGCGCCAGCAGCCCCCTCCCACTGAGGGAGACCCAGTACTTC. Amino acid sequence: CASSPLPLRETQYF.

The V gene is TRBV4-1, the J gene TRBJ2-7; D gene ambiguous. CDR3 length: 15 residues. The V end was cut by 0 bases, the J end by 3 bases, with 12 bases between. From germline, CDR1 is MGHRA and CDR2 YSYEKL. For the CDR3, the DNA is TGCGCCAGCAGCCAAGAAATAGGTGGGGTCTACGAGCAGTACTTC. Protein sequence: CASSQEIGGVYEQYF.

This clone was counted a single time. The chain carries TRBV29-1 and TRBJ2-5; perhaps TRBD2 as D (6 bases). With 6 bases removed from V and 1 base from J, the gap between germline ends came to 15 bases. Germline V gene data show CDR1 as SQVTM and CDR2 as ANQGSEA. This CDR3 has 14 residues. CDR3 in amino acids: CSVTRGAGQETQYF. DNA of the CDR3: TGCAGCGTCACCCGCGGGGCAGGCCAAGAGACCCAGTACTTC.

The chain links TRBV2 to TRBJ1-1; weak D call: TRBD1 (6 bases). V shed 8 bases and J shed 3 bases, with 7 bases lying between them. Germline-derived CDR1 and CDR2 are SNHLY and FYNNEI. The CDR3 is 11 residues long. CDR3 in DNA: TGTGCCAGCGGGGGCTACACTGAAGCTTTCTTT. It specifies CASGGYTEAFF. Filled out from reference TRBV2 and TRBJ1-1, the complete variable domain reads EPEVTQTPSHQVTQMGQEVILRCVPISNHLYFYWYRQILGQKVEFLVSFYNNEISEKSEIFDDQFSVERPDGSNFTLKIRSTKLEDSAMYFCASGGYTEAFFGQGTRLTVV.

In its sample, this clone was seen a few times. The rearrangement joins TRBV29-1 to TRBJ2-7, with 10 bases lining up with TRBD2. Trimming took 7 bases from V and 6 from J; bases not matched to a gene: 12. CDR3 length equals 14 residues. CDR1 is SQVTM, CDR2 ANQGSEA, per germline. The CDR3 loop reads CSGGAGGLAGEQYF. CDR3 in DNA: TGCAGCGGGGGAGCGGGAGGGCTTGCCGGCGAGCAGTACTTC.

The V gene is TRBV11-2, the J gene TRBJ2-2; TRBD2 agrees at 10 bases. CDR3 length equals 18 residues. CDR1 is SGHAT, CDR2 FQNNGV, per germline. The V segment lost 5 bases and the J segment 6 bases; nucleotides outside the gene matches: 15. CDR3 protein: CASSPGGVSGRAAGELFF. CDR3 nucleotides: TGTGCCAGCAGCCCAGGGGGTGTGAGCGGGAGGGCCGCCGGGGAGCTGTTTTTT.

V gene TRBV28 combines with J gene TRBJ2-7; D might be TRBD1 (6 bases). CDR1 is MDHEN, CDR2 SYDVKM, per germline. The CDR3 extends over 15 amino acids. The V gene lost 3 bases and the J gene lost 2 bases, with 14 bases spanning the gap. The CDR3 DNA reads as TGTGCCAGCAGTTTTAGTGGGGGCCGGGCCTACGAGCAGTACTTC. Translated, it gives CASSFSGGRAYEQYF.

Note on this clone: Other DNA sequences in the sample encode the same CDR3. V and J are TRBV5-1 and TRBJ1-5; no definite D call. From germline, CDR1 is SGHRS and CDR2 YFSETQ. Trimming took 0 bases from V and 4 from J, leaving 8 bases between them. The CDR3 covers 14 residues. This CDR3 reads CASSLEGGNQPQHF. The CDR3 coding sequence is TGCGCCAGCAGCTTGGAAGGAGGGAATCAGCCCCAGCATTTT.

The V and J genes are TRBV6-1 and TRBJ2-7; 7 bases fit TRBD1. V lost 6 bases, J lost 5 bases, and 13 bases stayed unmatched. CDR3 length: 15 amino acids. Germline V gives CDR1 MNHNS, CDR2 SASEGT. CDR3 protein: CASRRGRQGIDEQYF. The CDR3 nucleotides read TGTGCCAGCAGGAGGGGGCGACAGGGAATCGACGAGCAGTACTTC.

This chain connects TRBV28 to TRBJ2-5; D ambiguous. The V gene lost 3 bases and the J gene lost 0 bases, with 11 bases spanning the gap. Germline loops: CDR1 MDHEN, CDR2 SYDVKM. The CDR3 spans 15 residues. This CDR3 reads CASSFPMGYQETQYF. The CDR3 nucleotides are TGTGCCAGCAGTTTCCCCATGGGGTACCAAGAGACCCAGTACTTC.

The gene calls are TRBV6-5 and TRBJ2-2; D could derive from TRBD1 or TRBD2 (5 bases each). The germline CDR1 and CDR2 sequences are MNHEY and SVGAGI. Trimming took off 6 bases at V and 4 bases at J, with 9 bases between the two ends. The CDR3 has 13 amino acids. CDR3 amino acids: CASSRDRTGELFF. The DNA of the CDR3 is TGTGCCAGCAGCAGGGACCGCACCGGGGAGCTGTTTTTT.

The chain employs TRBV7-9 and TRBJ1-1; 7 bases are a match to TRBD1. With V trimmed by 4 bases and J by 1 base, 3 bases remained unmatched. Germline CDR1 is SEHNR and CDR2 is FQNEAQ (reference sequence). The CDR3 is 14 amino acids. The CDR3, as DNA: TGTGCCAGCAGCTGGGGACAGCGGAACACTGAAGCTTTCTTT. It encodes CASSWGQRNTEAFF.

Only one count was recorded for this clone. V and J are TRBV6-1 and TRBJ1-1; possibly TRBD1 for D (5 bases). This CDR3 region has 13 residues. Germline lookup yields CDR1 MNHNS and CDR2 SASEGT. The V gene lost 6 bases and the J gene lost 6 bases, with 14 bases spanning the gap. CDR3 sequence reads: CASRDGGKSEAFF. In DNA form, the CDR3 reads TGTGCCAGCAGGGATGGGGGGAAATCTGAAGCTTTCTTT.

The rearrangement joins TRBV4-2 to TRBJ2-1; D call uncertain. V was trimmed by 0 bases and J by 5 bases, leaving 8 bases between them. This CDR3 has 14 amino acids. Germline lookup yields CDR1 LGHNA and CDR2 YNFKEQ. The CDR3 protein is CASSQEATNNEQFF. Written as DNA, the CDR3 is TGTGCCAGCAGCCAAGAAGCGACCAACAATGAGCAGTTCTTC.

V and J are TRBV6-5 and TRBJ1-2; D may be TRBD1 (5 bases). Trimming shortened V by 0 bases and J by 7 bases, and 15 bases separated the two germline ends. This CDR3 has 15 residues. Germline lookup yields CDR1 MNHEY and CDR2 SVGAGI. The chain's CDR3 is CASSYSIQGPGGYTF. CDR3 nucleotides: TGTGCCAGCAGTTACTCGATTCAGGGTCCGGGTGGCTACACCTTC.

This clone has just a few counts. Written as DNA, the CDR3 is TGTGCCAGCAGCAGTAGTGGACAGAGAACCGCAGATACGCAGTATTTT. Translated: CASSSSGQRTADTQYF. V usage is TRBV11-2 and J usage is TRBJ2-3, with D perhaps matching TRBD1 (6 bases). The ends were cut back, 5 bases at V and 4 bases at J, with 19 bases in the middle. The CDR3 extends over 16 amino acids. The germline gives CDR1 SGHAT, CDR2 FQNNGV.

The V and J genes are TRBV7-2 and TRBJ2-5; 12 bases map to TRBD2. The CDR3 totals 14 residues. The V segment lost 5 bases and the J segment 11 bases; nucleotides outside the gene matches: 9. Germline V lookup: CDR1 SGHTA, CDR2 FQGNSA. The CDR3 DNA reads as TGTGCCAGCAGCGACGATGCTAGCGGGAGGGTGCAGTACTTC. Amino acid sequence: CASSDDASGRVQYF. Looking up the rest from reference TRBV7-2 and TRBJ2-5 gives the full variable domain: GAGVSQSPSNKVTEKGKDVELRCDPISGHTALYWYRQSLGQGLEFLIYFQGNSAPDKSGLPSDRFSAERTGGSVSTLTIQRTQQEDSAVYLCASSDDASGRVQYFGPGTRLLVL.

The chain is built from TRBV16 and TRBJ2-6; 7 nucleotides agree with TRBD1. V gave up 0 bases and J gave up 1 base; unmatched junction bases: 6. The CDR3 runs to 18 residues. CDR1 is KGHSY and CDR2 is FQNENV in the germline V gene. The CDR3 DNA sequence: TGTGCCAGCAGCCAATCCAGACAGGGTAGTTCTGGGGCCAACGTCCTGACTTTC. Its translation: CASSQSRQGSSGANVLTF.

The J gene is TRBJ1-4, the V gene TRBV2; D may be TRBD1 (5 bases). Germline values: CDR1 SNHLY, CDR2 FYNNEI. This CDR3 is built from 13 residues. With 3 bases removed from V and 6 bases from J, the gap between germline ends came to 8 bases. CDR3 nucleotides: TGTGCCAGCAGTGACGGGGGGTATGAAAAACTGTTTTTT. This gives the protein CASSDGGYEKLFF.

The chain employs TRBV9 and TRBJ2-2; unclear D gene. Germline CDR1 reads SGDLS; CDR2 reads YYNGEE. This CDR3 has 13 residues. V lost 6 bases and J lost 7, with 13 bases in between. CDR3 region: CASTRVGSGELFF. The CDR3 coding sequence is TGTGCCAGCACCCGCGTCGGTAGCGGGGAGCTGTTTTTT.

The rearrangement joins TRBV20-1 to TRBJ2-1; D ambiguous. From germline, CDR1 is DFQATT and CDR2 SNEGSKA (reference sequence). The CDR3 has 11 amino acids. Trimming took 5 bases from V and 8 from J, leaving 10 bases between them. This CDR3 is CSAFRVHEQFF. The CDR3 DNA follows: TGCAGTGCTTTTAGGGTCCATGAGCAGTTCTTC.

This clone has only one observation. V usage is TRBV7-2 and J usage is TRBJ2-1, with 8 bases that match TRBD2. Germline assignment: CDR1 SGHTA and CDR2 FQGNSA. J lost 4 bases, V lost 1 base, and 6 bases had no gene match. The CDR3 totals 16 residues. The CDR3 reads CASSLGSPGGYNEQFF. CDR3 sequence (DNA): TGTGCCAGCAGCTTAGGGTCACCGGGAGGGTACAATGAGCAGTTCTTC.

V is TRBV11-3 and J is TRBJ2-1; 9 bases fit TRBD2. The germline V gene encodes CDR1 SGHNT and CDR2 YENEEA. With V trimmed by 0 bases and J by 7 bases, 7 bases remained unmatched. The length of the CDR3 is 16 residues. CDR3 DNA sequence: TGTGCCAGCAGCTTAGAAGGTTCTAGCGGGGAAAATGAGCAGTTCTTC. It translates to CASSLEGSSGENEQFF.

The chain links TRBV5-1 to TRBJ2-5; 9 nucleotides agree with TRBD1. There are 14 residues in the CDR3. CDR1 is SGHRS and CDR2 is YFSETQ in the germline V gene. J lost 3 bases, V lost 1 base, and 1 base had no gene match. In nucleotides, the CDR3 is TGCGCCAGCAGCTTGAGGACAGGGGAAGAGACCCAGTACTTC. Its translation: CASSLRTGEETQYF.

The CDR3 DNA follows: TGCGCCAGCAGCCCCCGGACAGGGGGCACCACAGATACGCAGTATTTT. Translated, it gives CASSPRTGGTTDTQYF. The rearrangement joins TRBV4-1 to TRBJ2-3, with 11 bases identical to TRBD1. This CDR3 contains 16 residues. Germline V gene sequence: CDR1 MGHRA, CDR2 YSYEKL. The V segment lost 4 bases and the J segment 2 bases; nucleotides outside the gene matches: 5.

The chain is built from TRBV5-1 and TRBJ2-1; 9 bases fit TRBD1. Looked up from germline, CDR1 is SGHRS and CDR2 is YFSETQ. V was clipped by 4 bases and J by 8 bases; unmatched bases: 7. The CDR3 length is 14 residues. This CDR3 reads CASSGGTGLYEQFF. For the CDR3, the DNA is TGCGCCAGCAGCGGAGGGACAGGGTTGTATGAGCAGTTCTTC.